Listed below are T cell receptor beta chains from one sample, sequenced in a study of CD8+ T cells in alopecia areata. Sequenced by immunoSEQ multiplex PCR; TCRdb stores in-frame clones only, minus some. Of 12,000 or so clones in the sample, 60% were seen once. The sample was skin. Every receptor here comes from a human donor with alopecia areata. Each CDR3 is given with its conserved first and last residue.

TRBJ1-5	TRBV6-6	CASSFLRDTNQPQHF
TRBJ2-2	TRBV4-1	CASRRGGRAGELFF
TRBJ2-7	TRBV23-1	CASSQWLGLAGDWDYEQYF
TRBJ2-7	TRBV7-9	CASSRLAGETYEQYF
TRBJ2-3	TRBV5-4	CASSTGQLTDTQYF
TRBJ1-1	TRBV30	CAWSPQMNTEAFF
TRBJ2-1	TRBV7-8	CASSPDPRLAENNEQFF
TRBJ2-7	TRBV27	CASSLGRNYEQYF
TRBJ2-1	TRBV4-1	CASGTSGRADSYNEQFF
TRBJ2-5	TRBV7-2	CASSAEETQYF
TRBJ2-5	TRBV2	CALDFHRDPGRETQYF
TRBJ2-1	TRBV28	CTTGGKGEQFF
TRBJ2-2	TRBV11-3	CASSLDQGGSFLPGELFF
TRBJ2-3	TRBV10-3	CAISDSARDGTDTQYF
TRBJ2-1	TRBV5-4	CASSPGLAGDASYNEQFF
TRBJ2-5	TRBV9	CASSVYQGIGQETQYF
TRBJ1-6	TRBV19	CASSGGRDNSPLHF
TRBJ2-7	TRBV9	CASSEGLAGAGYEQYF
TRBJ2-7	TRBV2	CASSESLAGYEQYF
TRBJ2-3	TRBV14	CASSQPGQGMAFRSTDTQYF
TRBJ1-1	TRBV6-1	CASSEVLGWLAFF
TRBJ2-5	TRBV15	CATSQPRPFQETQYF
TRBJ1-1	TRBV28	CASSPPRREWGNTEAFF
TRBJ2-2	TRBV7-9	CASSLQAATGELFF
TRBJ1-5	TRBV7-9	CASSLQGASNQPQHF
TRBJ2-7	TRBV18	CASTPQGSVQFYEQYF
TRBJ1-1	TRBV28	CATMYTEAFF
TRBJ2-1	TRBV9	CASSGGLAAGSEFF
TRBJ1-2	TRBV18	CASSPATEYGYTF
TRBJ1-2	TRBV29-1	CSVGVRADYGYTF
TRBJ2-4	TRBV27	CASSFNSLAKNIQYF
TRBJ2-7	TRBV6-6	CASSQNPGYEQYF
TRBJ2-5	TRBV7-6	CASSLAVGDGETQYF
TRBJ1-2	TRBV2	CASSEAVQTGPAF
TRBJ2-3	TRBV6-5	CASSYNADTQYF
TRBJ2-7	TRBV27	CASSLRASGSHEQYF
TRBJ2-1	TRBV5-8	CASSLTGGEQFF
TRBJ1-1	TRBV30	CAWSRAEAFF
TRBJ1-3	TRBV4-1	CASIQARDRGNTIYF
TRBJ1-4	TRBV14	CASSQAGTRSEKLFF